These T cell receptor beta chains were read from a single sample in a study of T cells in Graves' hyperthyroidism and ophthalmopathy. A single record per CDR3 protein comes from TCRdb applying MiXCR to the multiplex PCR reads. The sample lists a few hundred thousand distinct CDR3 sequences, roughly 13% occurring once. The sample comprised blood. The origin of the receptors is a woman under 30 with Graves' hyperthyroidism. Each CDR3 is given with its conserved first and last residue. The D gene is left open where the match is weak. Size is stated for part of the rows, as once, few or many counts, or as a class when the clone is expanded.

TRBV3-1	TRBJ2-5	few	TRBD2	TGTGCCAGCAGCCCTTTACGGACTAGCGTCCCATATGAGCAAGAGACCCAGTACTTC	CASSPLRTSVPYEQETQYF
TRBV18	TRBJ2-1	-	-	TGTGCCACCTCTCCGACTAGTAACAATGAGCAGTTCTTC	CATSPTSNNEQFF
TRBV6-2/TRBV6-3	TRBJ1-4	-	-	TGTGCCAGCAGTTTCAAACAGAAGAGAAATGAAAAACTGTTTTTT	CASSFKQKRNEKLFF
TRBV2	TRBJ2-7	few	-	TGTGCCAGCACCGGGGTTATAAGCACCTACGAGCAGTACTTC	CASTGVISTYEQYF
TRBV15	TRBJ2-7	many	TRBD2	TGTGCCACCAGCACTAGGCGGGAGGGCCACGACGAGCAGTACTTC	CATSTRREGHDEQYF
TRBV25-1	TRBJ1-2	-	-	TGTGCCAGCAGCCGGGACGGCGATGGCTACACCTTC	CASSRDGDGYTF
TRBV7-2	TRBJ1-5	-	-	TGTGCCAGCAGCTTATCCCAAAGGGGGAGGAATCAGCCCCAGCATTTT	CASSLSQRGRNQPQHF
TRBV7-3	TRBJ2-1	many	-	TGTGCCAGCAGCCCAGGGTCCCCCCCATTTGAGCAGTTCTTC	CASSPGSPPFEQFF
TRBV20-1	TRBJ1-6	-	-	TGCAGTGCTACCTTCCAGGGTAGCTCCTATAATTCACCCCTCCACTTT	CSATFQGSSYNSPLHF
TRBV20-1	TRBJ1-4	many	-	TGCAGTGCTGGCGGACAGACCGATAATGAAAAACTGTTTTTT	CSAGGQTDNEKLFF
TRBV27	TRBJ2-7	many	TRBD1	TGTGCCAGCAGTTTGTCAGGGGGCTTCGAGCAGTACTTC	CASSLSGGFEQYF
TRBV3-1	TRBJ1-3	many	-	TGTGCCAGCAGCCACTACTCTGGAAACACCATATATTTT	CASSHYSGNTIYF
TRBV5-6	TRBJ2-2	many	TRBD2	TGTGCCAGCAGCTTGGTACTAGCGGGAGGGTCCGGGGAGCTGTTTTTT	CASSLVLAGGSGELFF
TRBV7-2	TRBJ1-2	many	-	TGTGCCAGCAGACCCGGGGGAGGGCTTAACTATGGCTACACCTTC	CASRPGGGLNYGYTF
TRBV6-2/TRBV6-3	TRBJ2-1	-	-	TGTGCCAGCAGTGTCGGACTGCTCCGGGGCAATGAGCAGTTCTTC	CASSVGLLRGNEQFF
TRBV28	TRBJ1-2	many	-	TGTGCCAGCACCAGGCTCCACTCCTATGGCTACACCTTC	CASTRLHSYGYTF
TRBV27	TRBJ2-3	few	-	TGTGCCAGCAGTTTAGTAGGGTTTGCAGATACGCAGTATTTT	CASSLVGFADTQYF
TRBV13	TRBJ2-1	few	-	TGTGCCAGCAGCTTAGGAAGAGGACTAAGCTCCTACAATGAGCAGTTCTTC	CASSLGRGLSSYNEQFF
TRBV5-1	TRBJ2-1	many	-	TGCGCCAGCAGCCCGGAAGTGGGTAATGAGCAGTTCTTC	CASSPEVGNEQFF
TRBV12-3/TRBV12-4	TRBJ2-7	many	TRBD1	TGTGCCAGCAGTCGGACAGGGGAAATCCACGAGCAGTACTTC	CASSRTGEIHEQYF
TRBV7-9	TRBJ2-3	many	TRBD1	TGTGCCAGCAGCTTAGTGGGACAGGGAGCAGATACGCAGTATTTT	CASSLVGQGADTQYF
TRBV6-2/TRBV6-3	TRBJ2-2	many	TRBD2	TGTGCCAGCAGTTGGCCGGGACTAGCGGGAACGAACACCGGGGAGCTGTTTTTT	CASSWPGLAGTNTGELFF
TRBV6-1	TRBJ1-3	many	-	TGTGCCAGTAATGATGGAAACACCATATATTTT	CASNDGNTIYF
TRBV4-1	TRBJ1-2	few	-	TGCGCCAGCAGCCGAACTGGGAGGGACCACCTCTATGGCTACACCTTC	CASSRTGRDHLYGYTF
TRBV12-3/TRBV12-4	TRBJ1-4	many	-	TGTGCCAGCAGTTTCAGTGGTGAAAAACTGTTTTTT	CASSFSGEKLFF
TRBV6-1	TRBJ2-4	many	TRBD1	TGTGCCAGCAGTGAAGCGCCGGGGACAGGAGGGAACATTCAGTACTTC	CASSEAPGTGGNIQYF
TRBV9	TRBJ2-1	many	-	TGTGCCAGCACCCCCCATCTGGACTCCCCTCGGTACAATGAGCAGTTCTTC	CASTPHLDSPRYNEQFF
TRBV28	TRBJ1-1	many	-	TGTGCCAGCAGTTGGGGGAACGGTGAAGCTTTCTTT	CASSWGNGEAFF
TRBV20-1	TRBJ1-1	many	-	TGCAGTGCTAGGGAACAGCCGGACACTGAAGCTTTCTTT	CSAREQPDTEAFF
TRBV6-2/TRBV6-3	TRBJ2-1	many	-	TGTGCCAGCAGTTACACGCCGAATGAGCAGTTCTTC	CASSYTPNEQFF
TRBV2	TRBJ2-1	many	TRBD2	TGTGCCACCCATGGGACTAGCGGGATAAATGAGCAGTTCTTC	CATHGTSGINEQFF
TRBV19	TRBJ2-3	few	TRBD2	TGTGCCAGTAGTACCCCCGGACTAGCGGGAGGGCCAGATACGCAGTATTTT	CASSTPGLAGGPDTQYF
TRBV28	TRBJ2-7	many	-	TGTGCCAGCAGATACTACTCTGGCACTTCCTACGAGCAGTACTTC	CASRYYSGTSYEQYF
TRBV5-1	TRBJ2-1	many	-	TGCGCCAGCAGCTTCGCGGGGAGCTCCTACAATGAGCAGTTCTTC	CASSFAGSSYNEQFF
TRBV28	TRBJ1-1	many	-	TGTGCCAGCAGCAATACAGGGCTGAACACTGAAGCTTTCTTT	CASSNTGLNTEAFF
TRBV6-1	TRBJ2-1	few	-	TGTGCCAGCAGTGAAAGTATCAGTGGGGTCAATGAGCAGTTCTTC	CASSESISGVNEQFF